This TCR beta chain stems from a study of blood T cell repertoires in COVID-19. Study-level background: COVID-19 samples from acute and convalescent phases originated in the United States, Italy and Spain. The analysed material was cDNA or gDNA that came from T cells, B-cell-depleted T cells, or PBMCs.

Authors' data handling: For nucleated cells, counts were estimated from reference gene primer amplification. The table came from immunoSEQ multiplex PCR; TCRdb's copy has only in-frame clones and leaves some out. V, J and clone size are those of that table, while D and trimming were read from the DNA. The top ten hold roughly 1.2% of the sample, which has roughly 250,000 clones, about 91% seen once. Germline V gives CDR1 LGHNA, CDR2 YSLEER. The length of the CDR3 is 16 residues. V shed 4 bases and J shed 7 bases, with 17 bases lying between them. Enrolled through a virtual design, the participants were between roughly 18 and 100 years of age and came from roughly 22 US areas.

The TCR sequence derives from a woman aged 40-49 years with acute COVID-19. The chain has TRBV4-3 and TRBJ1-6, with D possibly matching TRBD1 (6 bases). Sequencing was carried out using PBMCs or T cells enriched from blood (not recorded which). The CDR3: CASSRQGQTVNSPLHF. Written as DNA, the CDR3 is TGCGCCAGCAGCCGCCAAGGACAGACGGTCAATTCACCCCTCCACTTT.